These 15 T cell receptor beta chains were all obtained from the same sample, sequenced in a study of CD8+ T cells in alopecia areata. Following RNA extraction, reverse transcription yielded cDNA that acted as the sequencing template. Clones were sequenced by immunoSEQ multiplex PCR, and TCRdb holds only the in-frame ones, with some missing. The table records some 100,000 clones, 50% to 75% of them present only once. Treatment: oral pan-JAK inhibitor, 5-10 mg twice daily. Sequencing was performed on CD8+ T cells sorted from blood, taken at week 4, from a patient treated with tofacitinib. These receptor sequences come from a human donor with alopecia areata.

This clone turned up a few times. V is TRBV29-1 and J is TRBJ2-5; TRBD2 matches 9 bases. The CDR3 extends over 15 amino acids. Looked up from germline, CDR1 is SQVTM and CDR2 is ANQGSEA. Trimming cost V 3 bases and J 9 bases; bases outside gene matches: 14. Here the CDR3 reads CSVEEHSGGLLSQYF. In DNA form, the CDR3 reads TGCAGCGTTGAGGAACATAGCGGGGGACTTTTGTCCCAGTACTTC.

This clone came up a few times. The CDR3 region is CASSLAGSSYEQYF. The CDR3 DNA reads as TGTGCCAGCAGCTTAGCGGGGTCTTCCTACGAGCAGTACTTC. V and J are TRBV7-2 and TRBJ2-7; no clear D gene. The germline V and J ends were trimmed by 0 bases and 1 base, with 7 bases remaining between them. The CDR3 totals 14 residues. Looked up from germline, CDR1 is SGHTA and CDR2 is FQGNSA.

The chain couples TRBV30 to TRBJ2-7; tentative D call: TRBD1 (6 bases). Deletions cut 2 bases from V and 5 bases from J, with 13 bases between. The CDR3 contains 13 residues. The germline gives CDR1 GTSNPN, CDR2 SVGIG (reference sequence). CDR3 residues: CAWSSQGSDEQYF. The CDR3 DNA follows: TGTGCCTGGAGTTCACAGGGAAGCGACGAGCAGTACTTC.

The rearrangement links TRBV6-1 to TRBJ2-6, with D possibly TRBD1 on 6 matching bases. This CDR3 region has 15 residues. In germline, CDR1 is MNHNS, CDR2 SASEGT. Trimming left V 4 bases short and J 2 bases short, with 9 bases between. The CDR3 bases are TGTGCCAGCAGTGGTCGGACAGCTGGGGCCAACGTCCTGACTTTC. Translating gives CASSGRTAGANVLTF.

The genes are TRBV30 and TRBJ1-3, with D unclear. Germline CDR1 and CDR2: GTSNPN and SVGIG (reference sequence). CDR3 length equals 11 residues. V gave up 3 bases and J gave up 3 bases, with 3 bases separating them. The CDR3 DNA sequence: TGTGCCTGGAGCGGTGGAAACACCATATATTTT. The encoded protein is CAWSGGNTIYF.

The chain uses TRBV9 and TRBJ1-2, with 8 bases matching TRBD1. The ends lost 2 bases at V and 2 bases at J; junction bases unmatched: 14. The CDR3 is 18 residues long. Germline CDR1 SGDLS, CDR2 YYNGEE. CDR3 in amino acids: CASSVPIAQGAGNYGYTF. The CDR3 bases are TGTGCCAGCAGCGTCCCAATCGCGCAGGGGGCTGGCAACTATGGCTACACCTTC.

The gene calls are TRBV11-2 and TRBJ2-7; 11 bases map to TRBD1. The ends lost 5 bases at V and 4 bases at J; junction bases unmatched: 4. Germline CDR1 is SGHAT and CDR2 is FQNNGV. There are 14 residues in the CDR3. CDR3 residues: CASSPRDRGYEQYF. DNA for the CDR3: TGTGCCAGCAGCCCTCGGGACAGGGGGTACGAGCAGTACTTC.

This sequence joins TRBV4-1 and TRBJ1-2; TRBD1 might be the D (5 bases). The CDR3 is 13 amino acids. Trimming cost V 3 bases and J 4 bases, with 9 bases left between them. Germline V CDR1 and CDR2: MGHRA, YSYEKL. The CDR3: CASSQDNSYGYTF. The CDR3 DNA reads TGCGCCAGCAGCCAGGACAACTCCTATGGCTACACCTTC.

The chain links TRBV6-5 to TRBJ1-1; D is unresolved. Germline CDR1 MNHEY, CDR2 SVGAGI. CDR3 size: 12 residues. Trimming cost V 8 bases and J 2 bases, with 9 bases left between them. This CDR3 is CASGPFNTEAFF. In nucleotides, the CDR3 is TGTGCCAGCGGACCGTTTAACACTGAAGCTTTCTTT.

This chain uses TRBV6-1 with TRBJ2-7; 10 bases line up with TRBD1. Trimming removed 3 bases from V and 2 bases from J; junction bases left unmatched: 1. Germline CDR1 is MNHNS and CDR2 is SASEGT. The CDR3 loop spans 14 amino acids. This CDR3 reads CASSETGGTYEQYF. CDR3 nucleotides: TGTGCCAGCAGTGAGACAGGGGGCACCTACGAGCAGTACTTC.

The CDR3 DNA reads TGTGCCAGCAGTTTATTCGGGGTCGGGGGCCAAGAGACCCAGTACTTC. Protein product: CASSLFGVGGQETQYF. The chain recombines TRBV27 with TRBJ2-5; TRBD2 might be the D (6 bases). Germline CDR1 is MNHEY and CDR2 is SMNVEV (reference sequence). There are 16 residues in the CDR3. Trimming shortened V by 1 base and J by 1 base, and 13 bases separated the two germline ends.

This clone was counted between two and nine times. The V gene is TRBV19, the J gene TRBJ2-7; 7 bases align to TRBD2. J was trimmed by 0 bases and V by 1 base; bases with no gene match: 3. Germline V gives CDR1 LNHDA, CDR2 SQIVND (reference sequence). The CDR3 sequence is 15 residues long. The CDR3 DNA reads TGTGCCAGTAGTATAGCAGCGGGGAGCTCCTACGAGCAGTACTTC. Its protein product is CASSIAAGSSYEQYF.

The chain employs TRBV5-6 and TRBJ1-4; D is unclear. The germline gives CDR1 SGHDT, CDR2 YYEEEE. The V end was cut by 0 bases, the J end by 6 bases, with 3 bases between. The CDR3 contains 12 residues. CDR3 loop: CASSLADEKLFF. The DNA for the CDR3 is TGTGCCAGCAGCTTGGCGGATGAAAAACTGTTTTTT.

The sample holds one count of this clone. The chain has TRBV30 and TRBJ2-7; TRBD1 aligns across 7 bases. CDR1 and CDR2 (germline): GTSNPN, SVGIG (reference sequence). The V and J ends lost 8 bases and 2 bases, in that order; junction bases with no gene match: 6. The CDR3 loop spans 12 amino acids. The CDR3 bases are TGTGCCGGACAGGAGTCTGCCTACGAGCAGTACTTC. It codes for CAGQESAYEQYF.

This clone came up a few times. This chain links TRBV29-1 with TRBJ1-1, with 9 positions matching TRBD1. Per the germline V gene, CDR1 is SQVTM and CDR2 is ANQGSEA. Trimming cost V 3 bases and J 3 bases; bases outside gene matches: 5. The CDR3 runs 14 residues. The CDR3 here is CSVEPRDRDTEAFF. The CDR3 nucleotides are TGCAGCGTTGAGCCGAGGGACAGGGACACTGAAGCTTTCTTT.